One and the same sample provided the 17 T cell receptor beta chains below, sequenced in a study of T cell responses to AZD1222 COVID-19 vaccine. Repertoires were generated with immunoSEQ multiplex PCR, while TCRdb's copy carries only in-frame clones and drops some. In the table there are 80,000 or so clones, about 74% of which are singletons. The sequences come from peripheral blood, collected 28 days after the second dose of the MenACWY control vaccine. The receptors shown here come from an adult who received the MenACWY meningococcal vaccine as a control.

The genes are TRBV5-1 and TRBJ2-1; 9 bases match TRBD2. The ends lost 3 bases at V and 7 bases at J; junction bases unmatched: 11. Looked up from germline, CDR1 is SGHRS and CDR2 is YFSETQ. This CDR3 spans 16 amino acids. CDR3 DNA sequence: TGCGCCAGCAGCTACTCTCGCGGGGGGGCCCTAAATGAGCAGTTCTTC. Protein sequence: CASSYSRGGALNEQFF.

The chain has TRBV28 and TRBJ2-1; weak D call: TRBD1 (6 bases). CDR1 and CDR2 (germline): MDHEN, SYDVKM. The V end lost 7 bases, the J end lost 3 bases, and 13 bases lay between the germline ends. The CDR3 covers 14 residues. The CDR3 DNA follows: TGTGCCAGCAAGAAGGGGGACATCTACAATGAGCAGTTCTTC. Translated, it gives CASKKGDIYNEQFF.

The DNA for the CDR3 is TGTGCCAGCAGCCGTGGGGAAGCGCATGAGCAGTTCTTC. It yields the protein CASSRGEAHEQFF. The chain uses TRBV5-6 and TRBJ2-1; the D is unclear. Germline-derived CDR1 and CDR2 are SGHDT and YYEEEE. This CDR3 is 13 amino acids long. Trimming took off 4 bases at V and 8 bases at J, with 13 bases between the two ends.

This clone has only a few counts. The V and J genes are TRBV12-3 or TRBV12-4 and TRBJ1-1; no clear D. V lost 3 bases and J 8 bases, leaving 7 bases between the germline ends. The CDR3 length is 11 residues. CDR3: CASSFAREAFF. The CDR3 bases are TGTGCCAGCAGTTTTGCCAGAGAAGCTTTCTTT.

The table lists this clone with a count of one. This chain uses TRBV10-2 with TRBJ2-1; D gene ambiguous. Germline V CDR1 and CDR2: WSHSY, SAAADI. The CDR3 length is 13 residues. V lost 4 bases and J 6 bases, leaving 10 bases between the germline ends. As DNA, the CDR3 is TGCGCCAGCAGTGTAAGTGGGCTCAATGAGCAGTTCTTC. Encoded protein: CASSVSGLNEQFF.

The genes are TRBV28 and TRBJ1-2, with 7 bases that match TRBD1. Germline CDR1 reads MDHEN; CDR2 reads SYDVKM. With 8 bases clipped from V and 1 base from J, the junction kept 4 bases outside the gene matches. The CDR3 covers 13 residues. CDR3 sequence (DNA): TGTGCCAGCCGGGACAGCCGTAACTATGGCTACACCTTC. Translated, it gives CASRDSRNYGYTF.

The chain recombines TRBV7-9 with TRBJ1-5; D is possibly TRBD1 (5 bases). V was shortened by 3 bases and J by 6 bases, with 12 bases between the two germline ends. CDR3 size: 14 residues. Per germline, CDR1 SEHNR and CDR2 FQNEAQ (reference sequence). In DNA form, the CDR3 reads TGTGCCAGCAGCTTCGGAGGGGATGGTCAGCCCCAGCATTTT. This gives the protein CASSFGGDGQPQHF.

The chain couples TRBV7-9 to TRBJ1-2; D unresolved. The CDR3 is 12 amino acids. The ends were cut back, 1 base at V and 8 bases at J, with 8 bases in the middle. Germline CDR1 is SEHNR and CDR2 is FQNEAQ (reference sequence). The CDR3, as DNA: TGTGCCAGCAGCTTAGGGGGAGGAGGCTACACCTTC. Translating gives CASSLGGGGYTF.

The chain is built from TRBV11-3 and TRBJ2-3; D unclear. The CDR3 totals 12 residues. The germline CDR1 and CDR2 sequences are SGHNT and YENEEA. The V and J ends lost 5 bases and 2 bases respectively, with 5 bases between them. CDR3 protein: CASSQDTDTQYF. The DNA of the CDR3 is TGTGCCAGCAGCCAAGACACAGATACGCAGTATTTT.

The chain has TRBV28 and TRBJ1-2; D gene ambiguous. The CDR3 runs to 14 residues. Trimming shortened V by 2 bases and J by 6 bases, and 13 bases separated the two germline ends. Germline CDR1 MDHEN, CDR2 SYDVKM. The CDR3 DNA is TGTGCCAGCAGTTTAAACCGAAGGACTGATGGCTACACCTTC. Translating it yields CASSLNRRTDGYTF.

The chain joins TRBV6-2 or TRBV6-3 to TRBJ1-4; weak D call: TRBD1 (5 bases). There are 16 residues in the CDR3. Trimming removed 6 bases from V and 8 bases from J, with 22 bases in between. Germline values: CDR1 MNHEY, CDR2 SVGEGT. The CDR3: CASSSPSPGRKEKLFF. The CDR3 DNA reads TGTGCCAGCAGCTCACCCTCCCCGGGACGCAAGGAAAAACTGTTTTTT.

The CDR3, as DNA: TGTGCCAGCAGTTCCAGACTTAGGGGGGGCCGCAACGAGCAGTACTTC. Translated: CASSSRLRGGRNEQYF. The J gene is TRBJ2-7, the V gene TRBV28, with D perhaps matching TRBD2 (7 bases). Trimming took 4 bases from V and 5 from J, leaving 21 bases between them. The CDR3 contains 16 residues. CDR1 and CDR2 from the germline V gene are MDHEN and SYDVKM.

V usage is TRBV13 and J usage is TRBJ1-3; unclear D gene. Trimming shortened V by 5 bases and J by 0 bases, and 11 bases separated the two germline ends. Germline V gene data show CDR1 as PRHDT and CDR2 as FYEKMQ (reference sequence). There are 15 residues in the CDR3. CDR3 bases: TGTGCCAGCAGCCCCGGACGGAACTCTGGAAACACCATATATTTT. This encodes CASSPGRNSGNTIYF.

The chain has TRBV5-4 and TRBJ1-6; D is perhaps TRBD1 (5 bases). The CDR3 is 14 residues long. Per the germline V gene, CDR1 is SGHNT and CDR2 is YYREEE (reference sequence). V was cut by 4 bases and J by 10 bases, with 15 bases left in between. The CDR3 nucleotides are TGTGCCAGCAGCACAGATCGACGGGGCTCACCCCTCCACTTT. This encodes CASSTDRRGSPLHF.

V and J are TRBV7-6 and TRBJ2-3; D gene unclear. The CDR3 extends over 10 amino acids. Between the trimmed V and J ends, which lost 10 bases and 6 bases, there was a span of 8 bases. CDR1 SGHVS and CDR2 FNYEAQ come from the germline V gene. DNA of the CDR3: TGTGCCACCCTGGATGATACGCAGTATTTT. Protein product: CATLDDTQYF.

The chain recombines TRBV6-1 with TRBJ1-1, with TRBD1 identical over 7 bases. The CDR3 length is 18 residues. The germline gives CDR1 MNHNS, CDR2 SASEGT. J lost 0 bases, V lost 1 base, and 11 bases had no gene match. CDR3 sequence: CASSEVSPYGQVNTEAFF. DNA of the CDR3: TGTGCCAGCAGTGAAGTCTCCCCTTACGGACAGGTGAACACTGAAGCTTTCTTT.

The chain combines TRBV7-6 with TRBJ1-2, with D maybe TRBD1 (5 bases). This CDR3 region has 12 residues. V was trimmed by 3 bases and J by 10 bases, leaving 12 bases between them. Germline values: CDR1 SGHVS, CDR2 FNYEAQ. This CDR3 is CASSFDGGDYTF. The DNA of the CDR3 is TGTGCCAGCAGCTTCGATGGGGGGGACTACACCTTC.